This T cell receptor beta chain was sequenced during a study of regulatory T cells in long-lasting Graves disease. Study observations and caveats: Lower TCR diversity was seen in persistent Graves' patients than in newly diagnosed ones. Those with persistent disease had in common more public clonotypes (around 2,500) than new patients (approximately 970). Limited samples may have lowered accuracy.

For TCR beta, libraries came from iRepertoire HTBI primers and Arm-PCR of CDR3 regions. A single record per CDR3 protein comes from TCRdb applying MiXCR to the multiplex PCR reads. The table records some 330,000 distinct CDR3 sequences, about 23% of them present only once. Time point defined: persistent/refractory GD, antithyroid drugs over 5 years with positive TRAb. The TCR library used RNA extracted from PBMCs. Only a few counts were recorded for this clonotype. Its antigen is unknown. Material: peripheral blood mononuclear cells (PBMCs), obtained when the disease was refractory, from a patient treated with antithyroid drugs. The TCR originated in a woman between 40 and 50 years old with Graves disease.

CDR3 region: CASTRAESHEQYF. The CDR3 nucleotides are TGTGCCAGCACTAGGGCGGAGAGCCACGAGCAGTACTTC. V usage is TRBV2 and J usage is TRBJ2-7; D not certain. V lost 7 bases to trimming and J lost 5 bases, with 15 bases between them. CDR1 is SNHLY and CDR2 is FYNNEI in the germline V gene. The CDR3 loop spans 13 amino acids.